The clone carrying this TCR beta chain was found many times. Its specificity is not known. These data originate in a study of neurological immune-mediated disorders. Points from the study as a whole: Expanded clones shared no identical CDR3 amino acid sequences across subjects, which suggested private TCR-beta repertoires in all groups.

With 10-nucleotide random UMIs, 5'RACE was used to make the cDNA. TCRdb ran MiXCR on the 5' RACE reads and lists one entry per CDR3 protein. The sample yields roughly 25,000 distinct CDR3 sequences, 2.5% seen once. This CDR3 has 16 amino acids. CDR1 is SGHRS and CDR2 is YFSETQ in the germline V gene. Trimming cost V 3 bases and J 6 bases; bases outside gene matches: 14. Unsorted libraries were prepared from 2 million PBMCs held at -80 C. The chain uses TRBV5-1 and TRBJ1-2; 7 nucleotides line up with TRBD1. The TCR comes from a woman in her 50s with multiple sclerosis. Sequenced input: PBMCs. CDR3 protein: CASSWGGQPSSDGYTF. The DNA for the CDR3 is TGCGCCAGCAGCTGGGGGGGACAGCCTTCTTCTGATGGCTACACCTTC.